This TCR beta chain emerged from a study of graft-versus-host responses after intestinal transplantation. For the study at large: Induction with anti-thymocyte globulin, then tacrolimus and steroids for around three years, was given to all recipients.

TCRdb's table, derived via immunoSEQ multiplex PCR, lists solely in-frame clones and lacks some. The sample has approximately 100,000 clones; 80% to 95% are singletons. Notes on the study in general: GvH clones turned up in recipient marrow; some had shown up first in ileum or blood.

The CDR3 consists of 14 residues. V was clipped by 3 bases and J by 9 bases; unmatched bases: 8. Germline CDR1 and CDR2: SGHNT and YENEEA. About this clone itself: Its matching antigen is unknown.

The chain links TRBV11-3 to TRBJ2-5; 9 positions match TRBD1. The clonotype comes from a human donor who received an intestinal transplant. This material consisted of unstimulated CD8+ T cells sorted from spleen or lymph node cells, taken before intestinal transplant. For the CDR3, the DNA is TGTGCCAGCAGCTTCCGGACAGGGGAAGGGGCCCAGTACTTC. Protein: CASSFRTGEGAQYF.